The rows below give T cell receptor beta chains drawn from one sample of a study of CD8+ T cells in alopecia areata. Some clones are missing from TCRdb's copy, which holds only in-frame ones; the method was immunoSEQ multiplex PCR. This table holds about 200,000 clones, 57% found once. Material: CD4+ T cells sorted from blood, obtained at week 0. The receptors were sampled from a human donor with alopecia areata. Each CDR3 is given with its conserved first and last residue. D genes are given only for firm matches. Size is omitted from some rows. Given values are once, few, many or a class for expanded clones.

cdr3_aa: CASSSPRGPGGRTNEAFF
cdr3_nt: TGTGCCAGCAGCTCCCCCAGGGGGCCAGGGGGTAGGACTAATGAAGCTTTCTTT
clone_size: few
v_call: TRBV7-3
j_call: TRBJ1-1
d_call: TRBD1

cdr3_aa: CSVRTQGWNQPQHF
cdr3_nt: TGCAGCGTCAGGACACAGGGATGGAATCAGCCCCAGCATTTT
clone_size: -
v_call: TRBV29-1
j_call: TRBJ1-5
d_call: -

cdr3_aa: CSVEGPTGTGNEQFF
cdr3_nt: TGCAGCGTTGAAGGGCCGACAGGGACCGGCAATGAGCAGTTCTTC
clone_size: -
v_call: TRBV29-1
j_call: TRBJ2-1
d_call: TRBD1

cdr3_aa: CASALGLKRTEAFF
cdr3_nt: TGTGCCAGCGCCTTAGGGCTCAAGCGCACTGAAGCTTTCTTT
clone_size: -
v_call: TRBV6-6
j_call: TRBJ1-1
d_call: -

cdr3_aa: CSEGAYEQYF
cdr3_nt: TGCAGCGAGGGGGCCTACGAGCAGTACTTC
clone_size: -
v_call: TRBV29-1
j_call: TRBJ2-7
d_call: -

cdr3_aa: CASSDPARASEQFF
cdr3_nt: TGTGCCAGCAGTGATCCCGCTAGGGCCAGTGAGCAGTTCTTC
clone_size: -
v_call: TRBV25-1
j_call: TRBJ2-1
d_call: -

cdr3_aa: CASSMAGAGGNQPQHF
cdr3_nt: TGTGCCAGTAGTATGGCGGGGGCCGGGGGCAATCAGCCCCAGCATTTT
clone_size: -
v_call: TRBV19
j_call: TRBJ1-5
d_call: -

cdr3_aa: CASSQGWKVSYEQYF
cdr3_nt: TGTGCCAGCAGCCAAGGTTGGAAGGTTTCCTACGAGCAGTACTTC
clone_size: -
v_call: TRBV14
j_call: TRBJ2-7
d_call: -

cdr3_aa: CASSIDPQREKLFF
cdr3_nt: TGTGCCAGTAGTATCGACCCCCAGCGAGAAAAACTGTTTTTT
clone_size: -
v_call: TRBV19
j_call: TRBJ1-4
d_call: -

cdr3_aa: CAWRPLVRGVLSGYTF
cdr3_nt: TGTGCCTGGAGACCCCTTGTCCGGGGTGTGCTGAGTGGCTACACCTTC
clone_size: once
v_call: TRBV30
j_call: TRBJ1-2
d_call: -

cdr3_aa: CASSQVYRGAKNIQYF
cdr3_nt: TGCGCCAGCAGCCAGGTTTACAGGGGTGCCAAAAACATTCAGTACTTC
clone_size: -
v_call: TRBV4-1
j_call: TRBJ2-4
d_call: TRBD1

cdr3_aa: CASSWEGQSLSYGYTF
cdr3_nt: TGCGCCAGCAGCTGGGAAGGACAGTCCCTTTCGTATGGCTACACCTTC
clone_size: -
v_call: TRBV5-1
j_call: TRBJ1-2
d_call: -

cdr3_aa: CASSLGGQYNEQFF
cdr3_nt: TGTGCCAGCAGCTTAGGGGGACAGTACAATGAGCAGTTCTTC
clone_size: -
v_call: TRBV11-1
j_call: TRBJ2-1
d_call: TRBD1

cdr3_aa: CASPGRQGYSPLHF
cdr3_nt: TGTGCCAGCCCTGGTCGACAGGGCTATTCACCCCTCCACTTT
clone_size: -
v_call: TRBV2
j_call: TRBJ1-6
d_call: TRBD1

cdr3_aa: CAWSADQGRNTEAFF
cdr3_nt: TGTGCCTGGAGTGCGGACCAGGGAAGGAACACTGAAGCTTTCTTT
clone_size: few
v_call: TRBV30
j_call: TRBJ1-1
d_call: -

cdr3_aa: CSVETRFRGLSRHMNTEAFF
cdr3_nt: TGCAGCGTTGAAACCCGATTCAGGGGGCTTTCTCGGCATATGAACACTGAAGCTTTCTTT
clone_size: -
v_call: TRBV29-1
j_call: TRBJ1-1
d_call: TRBD1

cdr3_aa: CAWTRQGPGELFF
cdr3_nt: TGTGCCTGGACCCGACAGGGACCCGGGGAGCTGTTTTTT
clone_size: few
v_call: TRBV30
j_call: TRBJ2-2
d_call: TRBD1

cdr3_aa: CASSLGANRAVNYGYTF
cdr3_nt: TGCGCCAGCAGCTTGGGGGCAAACAGGGCAGTTAACTATGGCTACACCTTC
clone_size: -
v_call: TRBV5-1
j_call: TRBJ1-2
d_call: -

cdr3_aa: CASSTRFYGYTF
cdr3_nt: TGTGCCAGTAGTACCCGGTTCTATGGCTACACCTTC
clone_size: few
v_call: TRBV19
j_call: TRBJ1-2
d_call: -

cdr3_aa: CASSFGKGTEAFF
cdr3_nt: TGCGCCAGCAGCTTTGGGAAGGGCACTGAAGCTTTCTTT
clone_size: many
v_call: TRBV5-1
j_call: TRBJ1-1
d_call: -

cdr3_aa: CASSLLEAKNIQYF
cdr3_nt: TGTGCCAGCAGTTTATTAGAAGCCAAAAACATTCAGTACTTC
clone_size: -
v_call: TRBV27
j_call: TRBJ2-4
d_call: -

cdr3_aa: CASSLLSSLSYGYTF
cdr3_nt: TGTGCCAGCAGCTTGCTTTCCTCTCTTAGCTATGGCTACACCTTC
clone_size: -
v_call: TRBV5-6
j_call: TRBJ1-2
d_call: -

cdr3_aa: CSVEGGRTGNTIYF
cdr3_nt: TGCAGCGTTGAAGGGGGGAGGACTGGAAACACCATATATTTT
clone_size: -
v_call: TRBV29-1
j_call: TRBJ1-3
d_call: -

cdr3_aa: CAWGDRGSPLHF
cdr3_nt: TGTGCCTGGGGCGACAGGGGGTCACCCCTCCACTTT
clone_size: -
v_call: TRBV30
j_call: TRBJ1-6
d_call: TRBD1

cdr3_aa: CASSLDSHTEAFF
cdr3_nt: TGTGCCAGCAGCCTTGACTCCCACACTGAAGCTTTCTTT
clone_size: once
v_call: TRBV7-2
j_call: TRBJ1-1
d_call: -

cdr3_aa: CASSRPGQMNTEAFF
cdr3_nt: TGTGCCAGCAGCCGTCCGGGACAGATGAACACTGAAGCTTTCTTT
clone_size: -
v_call: TRBV4-2
j_call: TRBJ1-1
d_call: TRBD1

cdr3_aa: CASSEYRVNTEAFF
cdr3_nt: TGTGCCAGCAGTGAATATCGAGTGAACACTGAAGCTTTCTTT
clone_size: -
v_call: TRBV25-1
j_call: TRBJ1-1
d_call: -

cdr3_aa: CASSPRRGQGNTIYF
cdr3_nt: TGCGCCAGCAGCCCCCGGAGGGGGCAGGGAAACACCATATATTTT
clone_size: -
v_call: TRBV4-1
j_call: TRBJ1-3
d_call: TRBD1